The 16 T cell receptor beta chains presented below share a single source sample, sequenced in a study of T-cell memory formation after mild COVID-19. A single record per CDR3 protein comes from TCRdb applying MiXCR to the 5' RACE reads. Among around 200,000 distinct CDR3 sequences, over 20% were seen once, and the ten largest hold roughly 23%. The specimen was PBMCs or a T cell subset sorted from them (not recorded which). The receptor set was obtained from an adult woman who had mild COVID-19 (a few samples of this study predate the infection). Cell type and time point are not known.

The gene calls are TRBV7-2 and TRBJ2-7, with 7 bases identical to TRBD1. J was trimmed by 1 base and V by 4 bases; bases with no gene match: 7. The length of the CDR3 is 15 residues. Germline values: CDR1 SGHTA, CDR2 FQGNSA. The CDR3 DNA reads TGTGCCAGCAGCTCCTGGTCGGGACAGTCCTACGAGCAGTACTTC. Translation: CASSSWSGQSYEQYF.

This clonotype appeared a few times. The V call is TRBV18, the J call TRBJ1-2; D call uncertain. V was shortened by 0 bases and J by 0 bases, with 8 bases between the two germline ends. CDR3 size: 15 residues. The germline V gene has CDR1 KGHSH and CDR2 LQKENI. This CDR3 is CASSPPEGPNYGYTF. CDR3 nucleotides: TGTGCCAGCTCACCACCGGAAGGTCCTAACTATGGCTACACCTTC.

The J gene is TRBJ2-1, the V gene TRBV27; the D is unclear. The CDR3 spans 15 residues. Germline V lookup: CDR1 MNHEY, CDR2 SMNVEV (reference sequence). Trimming took off 4 bases at V and 0 bases at J, with 10 bases between the two ends. CDR3 sequence: CASSWAPSSYNEQFF. CDR3 bases: TGTGCCAGCAGTTGGGCCCCAAGCTCCTACAATGAGCAGTTCTTC.

This chain joins TRBV12-3 or TRBV12-4 and TRBJ2-7, with a weak D call TRBD1 (6 bases). V shed 3 bases and J shed 3 bases, with 12 bases lying between them. The CDR3 runs 14 residues. The CDR3 nucleotides are TGTGCCAGCAGTTTGGGGGCCGGATACTACGAGCAGTACTTC. It is translated as CASSLGAGYYEQYF.

The gene calls are TRBV5-1 and TRBJ1-1, with a possible D match to TRBD1 (5 bases). Germline CDR1 is SGHRS and CDR2 is YFSETQ. The ends were cut back, 0 bases at V and 3 bases at J, with 12 bases in the middle. The CDR3 covers 15 residues. The CDR3 reads CASSLGSREDTEAFF. The CDR3 DNA follows: TGCGCCAGCAGCTTGGGTAGCAGGGAGGACACTGAAGCTTTCTTT. The whole variable domain, remainder taken from reference TRBV5-1 and TRBJ1-1, is KAGVTQTPRYLIKTRGQQVTLSCSPISGHRSVSWYQQTPGQGLQFLFEYFSETQRNKGNFPGRFSGRQFSNSRSEMNVSTLELGDSALYLCASSLGSREDTEAFFGQGTRLTVV.

This clonotype showed up just a few times. The chain carries TRBV2 and TRBJ1-2; 8 bases are shared with TRBD1. CDR1 and CDR2 (germline): SNHLY, FYNNEI. J was trimmed by 13 bases and V by 3 bases; bases with no gene match: 16. The CDR3 is 15 amino acids. The CDR3 sequence is CASSDLTGANGARTF. The CDR3 region has the DNA TGTGCCAGCAGTGACCTGACAGGGGCTAACGGGGCTCGCACCTTC.

This chain uses TRBV2 with TRBJ2-7; D not certain. CDR3 length: 14 residues. Trimming stripped 6 bases from V and 2 bases from J, with 14 bases between. Per germline, CDR1 SNHLY and CDR2 FYNNEI. The CDR3 coding sequence is TGTGCCAGCAGAGGTAGACACCGTCCCTACGAGCAGTACTTC. Translated: CASRGRHRPYEQYF.

The sample holds a few counts of this clonotype. The chain links TRBV11-2 to TRBJ1-3, with D unclear. V lost 6 bases and J lost 0, with 15 bases in between. Germline V lookup: CDR1 SGHAT, CDR2 FQNNGV. The CDR3 loop spans 16 amino acids. The CDR3 here is CASRFPDGHSGNTIYF. Here the CDR3 DNA reads TGTGCCAGCAGATTTCCCGACGGTCACTCTGGAAACACCATATATTTT.

This clonotype was seen a few times. This chain uses TRBV6-5 with TRBJ2-7, with D perhaps TRBD1 (5 bases). This CDR3 has 11 amino acids. Germline loops: CDR1 MNHEY, CDR2 SVGAGI. V lost 7 bases, J lost 3 bases, and 7 bases lay in between. CDR3: CASIQGYEQYF. CDR3 nucleotides: TGTGCCAGCATCCAGGGCTACGAGCAGTACTTC.

The sample holds a few counts of this clonotype. This chain uses TRBV28 with TRBJ2-7, with D unresolved. The CDR3 has 14 amino acids. CDR1 is MDHEN and CDR2 is SYDVKM in the germline V gene. V lost 6 bases to trimming and J lost 4 bases, with 16 bases between them. The CDR3 region is CASSPRLTLYEQYF. The CDR3 DNA is TGTGCCAGCAGCCCCCGGTTAACTCTGTACGAGCAGTACTTC.

The chain is built from TRBV11-2 and TRBJ2-1; D call uncertain. There are 16 residues in the CDR3. The V end was cut by 2 bases, the J end by 6 bases, with 17 bases between. Germline V lookup: CDR1 SGHAT, CDR2 FQNNGV. The CDR3 sequence is CASSLTGSPRTNEQFF. The CDR3 DNA reads as TGTGCCAGCAGCTTAACCGGGTCCCCGCGAACCAATGAGCAGTTCTTC. Full variable domain (missing parts from reference TRBV11-2 and TRBJ2-1): EAGVAQSPRYKIIEKRQSVAFWCNPISGHATLYWYQQILGQGPKLLIQFQNNGVVDDSQLPKDRFSAERLKGVDSTLKIQPAKLEDSAVYLCASSLTGSPRTNEQFFGPGTRLTVL.

The chain couples TRBV19 to TRBJ1-1; D is possibly TRBD1 (5 bases). Trimming stripped 4 bases from V and 6 bases from J, with 27 bases between. The germline V gene encodes CDR1 LNHDA and CDR2 SQIVND (reference sequence). The CDR3 covers 18 residues. The CDR3 sequence: CASSTPWGSTSRDPEAFF. The CDR3 DNA sequence: TGTGCCAGTAGTACCCCCTGGGGCAGCACCTCCAGGGACCCTGAAGCTTTCTTT.

The sample holds a few counts of this clonotype. The chain combines TRBV20-1 with TRBJ2-1, with 7 bases lining up with TRBD1. The trim removed 0 bases at V and 0 bases at J, leaving 2 bases unmatched. Germline CDR1 and CDR2: DFQATT and SNEGSKA (reference sequence). The CDR3 is 15 amino acids. The CDR3 sequence is CSAREWTGSYNEQFF. The CDR3 bases are TGCAGTGCTAGAGAGTGGACAGGCTCCTACAATGAGCAGTTCTTC.

This clonotype turned up a few times. This sequence joins TRBV12-3 or TRBV12-4 and TRBJ2-7; D gene unclear. The CDR3 totals 15 residues. V lost 1 base and J 1 base, leaving 11 bases between the germline ends. The CDR3 loop reads CASSLVAGDSYEQYF. The CDR3 DNA reads TGTGCCAGCAGTTTAGTCGCAGGAGATTCCTACGAGCAGTACTTC.

This clonotype was seen a handful of times. The V call is TRBV5-6, the J call TRBJ2-7; D is perhaps TRBD2 (6 bases). The CDR3 length is 16 residues. Trimming removed 0 bases at V and 0 bases at J, with 13 bases between. Germline CDR1 SGHDT, CDR2 YYEEEE. CDR3 coding DNA: TGTGCCAGCAGCTTGGGTGCGGGGCTAACCTCCTACGAGCAGTACTTC. Its protein is CASSLGAGLTSYEQYF.

This clonotype occurred a few times. The chain joins TRBV6-1 to TRBJ2-7; TRBD2 agrees at 10 bases. The V and J ends lost 0 bases and 2 bases, in that order; junction bases with no gene match: 1. The CDR3 has 15 residues. From germline, CDR1 is MNHNS and CDR2 SASEGT. The CDR3 nucleotides are TGTGCCAGCAGTGAAGCGAGCGGGGGGGCCTACGAGCAGTACTTC. Protein sequence: CASSEASGGAYEQYF.